These 21 T cell receptor beta chains were all obtained from the same sample, sequenced in a study of T-cell memory formation after mild COVID-19. TCRdb passed the 5' RACE reads through MiXCR, listing each CDR3 protein once. Of more than 450,000 distinct CDR3 sequences listed, approximately 18% are singletons. Input material: PBMCs or a T cell subset sorted from them (not recorded which). Receptor source: an adult woman who had mild COVID-19 (a few samples of this study predate the infection). Cell type and time point are not known.

The V and J genes are TRBV6-6 and TRBJ2-1, with 11 positions matching TRBD2. J lost 3 bases, V lost 6 bases, and 4 bases had no gene match. CDR1 is MNHNY and CDR2 is SVGAGI in the germline V gene (reference sequence). The length of the CDR3 is 15 residues. The DNA for the CDR3 is TGTGCCAGCAGCTACACTAGCGGGGGCTACAATGAGCAGTTCTTC. Translation: CASSYTSGGYNEQFF.

In DNA form, the CDR3 reads TGTGCCACCAGTCCCCACAGGACAGGGGTCAATGAGCAGTTCTTC. Encoded protein: CATSPHRTGVNEQFF. The gene calls are TRBV24-1 and TRBJ2-1; TRBD1 aligns across 9 bases. V shed 6 bases, J shed 6 bases, and the junction held 8 bases outside the gene matches. CDR1 and CDR2 (germline): KGHDR, SFDVKD. The CDR3 has 15 residues.

Many counts were recorded for this clonotype. The chain joins TRBV3-1 to TRBJ2-3; D is unclear. The germline V gene encodes CDR1 LGHDT and CDR2 YNNKEL (reference sequence). This CDR3 region has 12 residues. Trimming removed 1 base from V and 8 bases from J, with 7 bases in between. The CDR3 region is CASSQGVGTQYF. CDR3 nucleotide sequence: TGTGCCAGCAGCCAAGGAGTTGGTACGCAGTATTTT.

This clonotype appeared a few times. CDR3 DNA: TGCAGTGCTAGAGCCCCGGGGCGGAGCGGGGGCGTTGATACGCAGTATTTT. This gives the protein CSARAPGRSGGVDTQYF. The chain recombines TRBV20-1 with TRBJ2-3, with TRBD2 identical over 8 bases. V dropped 1 base and J dropped 6; count of bases not matched to a gene: 15. The CDR3 spans 17 residues. CDR1 is DFQATT, CDR2 SNEGSKA, per germline (reference sequence).

The gene calls are TRBV5-1 and TRBJ2-1; D call uncertain. The germline gives CDR1 SGHRS, CDR2 YFSETQ. V gave up 0 bases and J gave up 0 bases, with 10 bases separating them. This CDR3 is built from 16 residues. In nucleotides, the CDR3 is TGCGCCAGCAGCTTGGAGGTCATAAGCTCCTACAATGAGCAGTTCTTC. This encodes CASSLEVISSYNEQFF.

The gene calls are TRBV5-1 and TRBJ1-1, with D possibly being TRBD1 (6 bases). The CDR3 is 15 residues long. The germline V gene encodes CDR1 SGHRS and CDR2 YFSETQ. The V end was cut by 0 bases, the J end by 0 bases, with 9 bases between. CDR3 sequence reads: CASSLGDKLNTEAFF. The DNA for the CDR3 is TGCGCCAGCAGCTTGGGGGACAAATTGAACACTGAAGCTTTCTTT. Together with reference TRBV5-1 and TRBJ1-1, the CDR3 gives the full variable domain: KAGVTQTPRYLIKTRGQQVTLSCSPISGHRSVSWYQQTPGQGLQFLFEYFSETQRNKGNFPGRFSGRQFSNSRSEMNVSTLELGDSALYLCASSLGDKLNTEAFFGQGTRLTVV.

The chain combines TRBV18 with TRBJ2-6; D unresolved. The V gene's germline CDR1 is KGHSH and CDR2 LQKENI. The V and J ends lost 2 bases and 2 bases respectively, with 4 bases between them. CDR3 length equals 14 residues. The CDR3 nucleotides are TGTGCCAGCTCACCAAAAGCTGGGGCCAACGTCCTGACTTTC. Protein: CASSPKAGANVLTF.

This chain connects TRBV20-1 to TRBJ2-5, with 13 bases lining up with TRBD2. CDR3 size: 15 residues. Germline trimming cut 4 bases from V and 4 bases from J; bases unmatched to any gene: 6. CDR1 is DFQATT, CDR2 SNEGSKA, per germline (reference sequence). CDR3 residues: CSAKTSGRAGETQYF. The CDR3 nucleotides read TGCAGTGCTAAAACTAGCGGGAGGGCCGGAGAGACCCAGTACTTC.

This chain links TRBV7-3 with TRBJ2-7; weak D call: TRBD2 (7 bases). Germline V CDR1 and CDR2: SGHTA, FQGTGA. This CDR3 spans 16 amino acids. Trimming took 0 bases from V and 2 from J, leaving 14 bases between them. The CDR3 DNA reads TGTGCCAGCAGCTTAACAGGGACGGGGGGCGCCTACGAGCAGTACTTC. Translating gives CASSLTGTGGAYEQYF. The complete variable domain, with remaining parts taken from reference TRBV7-3 and TRBJ2-7, reads GAGVSQTPSNKVTEKGKYVELRCDPISGHTALYWYRQSLGQGPEFLIYFQGTGAADDSGLPNDRFFAVRPEGSVSTLKIQRTERGDSAVYLCASSLTGTGGAYEQYFGPGTRLTVT.

This clonotype appeared many times. The V gene is TRBV6-2 or TRBV6-3, the J gene TRBJ2-7, with a tentative D call TRBD1 (6 bases). The CDR3 loop spans 12 amino acids. Trimming stripped 4 bases from V and 3 bases from J, with 7 bases between. Looked up from germline, CDR1 is MNHEY and CDR2 is SVGEGT. DNA of the CDR3: TGTGCCAGCAGTTCAGGGGACTACGAGCAGTACTTC. Encoded protein: CASSSGDYEQYF.

Notes on this clonotype: At one end the junction does not follow the germline gene, possibly because of a read error. The rearrangement links TRBV7-6 to TRBJ1-1; D not resolved. The CDR3 covers 14 residues. Germline V gene lookup returns CDR1 SGHVS and CDR2 FNYEAQ. The CDR3 sequence: CASILGTENTEAFF. The CDR3 region has the DNA TGTGCCAGCATCTTAGGTACAGAGAACACTGAAGCTTTCTTT.

This clonotype appeared many times. The chain carries TRBV7-9 and TRBJ2-2, with D tentatively TRBD1 (6 bases). The CDR3 is 14 amino acids. Germline V gene lookup returns CDR1 SEHNR and CDR2 FQNEAQ (reference sequence). The V and J ends lost 5 bases and 6 bases respectively, with 13 bases between them. CDR3 residues: CASSPLQGSGELFF. CDR3 DNA sequence: TGTGCCAGCAGCCCACTACAGGGTTCCGGGGAGCTGTTTTTT. The whole variable domain, remainder taken from reference TRBV7-9 and TRBJ2-2, is DTGVSQNPRHKITKRGQNVTFRCDPISEHNRLYWYRQTLGQGPEFLTYFQNEAQLEKSRLLSDRFSAERPKGSFSTLEIQRTEQGDSAMYLCASSPLQGSGELFFGEGSRLTVL.

This clonotype was seen more than once but under ten times. V and J are TRBV2 and TRBJ2-5; 10 bases are a match to TRBD2. This CDR3 is built from 14 residues. The ends lost 6 bases at V and 3 bases at J; junction bases unmatched: 4. CDR1 and CDR2 from the germline V gene are SNHLY and FYNNEI. The CDR3 DNA reads as TGTGCCAGCAGCGGGACTAGCGCGAAAGAGACCCAGTACTTC. Its protein is CASSGTSAKETQYF. The complete variable domain, with remaining parts taken from reference TRBV2 and TRBJ2-5, reads EPEVTQTPSHQVTQMGQEVILRCVPISNHLYFYWYRQILGQKVEFLVSFYNNEISEKSEIFDDQFSVERPDGSNFTLKIRSTKLEDSAMYFCASSGTSAKETQYFGPGTRLLVL.

This clonotype has just a few counts. This chain links TRBV12-3 or TRBV12-4 with TRBJ1-5; D is undetermined. Trimming cost V 7 bases and J 0 bases, with 19 bases left between them. CDR3 length equals 17 residues. CDR3 in amino acids: CASTPGTFRDSNQPQHF. The CDR3 DNA reads as TGTGCCAGCACCCCAGGTACGTTCCGGGATAGCAATCAGCCCCAGCATTTT.

The chain uses TRBV20-1 and TRBJ2-7; TRBD1 might be the D (6 bases). The end of the DNA is better explained by TRBJ1-2, so the J call may be wrong. The CDR3 consists of 12 residues. Germline V gene lookup returns CDR1 DFQATT and CDR2 SNEGSKA (reference sequence). This CDR3 reads CSALDRSYGYTF. DNA for the CDR3: TGCAGTGCTCTCGACAGGAGCTATGGCTACACCTTC.

This chain links TRBV2 with TRBJ2-3, with D uncertain. From germline, CDR1 is SNHLY and CDR2 FYNNEI. The CDR3 contains 13 residues. Trimming cost V 8 bases and J 4 bases, with 13 bases left between them. CDR3: CASSGMGADTQYF. DNA for the CDR3: TGTGCCAGCTCCGGAATGGGTGCAGATACGCAGTATTTT.

The rearrangement links TRBV4-2 to TRBJ2-5, with TRBD2 matching 8 bases. The germline V gene has CDR1 LGHNA and CDR2 YNFKEQ. This CDR3 is 18 amino acids long. After removal of 5 bases from V and 5 bases from J, the junction contained 19 bases not matched to a gene. The CDR3 sequence is CASSSHPPSGLGGETQYF. The CDR3 nucleotides read TGTGCCAGCAGCTCGCACCCGCCTTCGGGACTAGGGGGGGAGACCCAGTACTTC.

In its sample, this clonotype was seen a few times. The V call is TRBV11-2, the J call TRBJ2-3, with TRBD2 matching 12 bases. Losses at the gene ends were 5 bases for V and 4 bases for J; bases not matched to a gene: 13. The length of the CDR3 is 18 residues. In germline, CDR1 is SGHAT, CDR2 FQNNGV. CDR3 sequence: CASSRFPPTSGSADTQYF. The CDR3 bases are TGTGCCAGCAGCCGGTTTCCGCCGACTAGCGGGAGTGCAGATACGCAGTATTTT.

This clonotype showed up just a few times. This chain uses TRBV6-4 with TRBJ2-2, with D possibly called TRBD1 or TRBD2 (6 bases each). Between the trimmed V and J ends, which lost 5 bases and 0 bases, there was a span of 13 bases. The CDR3 spans 16 residues. Germline assignment: CDR1 MRHNA and CDR2 SNTAGT. In nucleotides, the CDR3 is TGTGCCAGCAGTAACCCCGGGGGCACGAACACCGGGGAGCTGTTTTTT. Translation gives CASSNPGGTNTGELFF.

This clonotype turned up a few times. The chain combines TRBV21-1 with TRBJ2-3. TRBV21-1 is marked as a pseudogene. CDR3 size: 13 residues. The DNA for the CDR3 is TGTGCCAGCAGCAAAGTTTGGGCAGATACGCAGTATTTT. Its protein product is CASSKVWADTQYF.

This clonotype was detected once. The chain combines TRBV19 with TRBJ2-5; D is perhaps TRBD1 (6 bases). Trimming took 4 bases from V and 3 from J, leaving 12 bases between them. Germline values: CDR1 LNHDA, CDR2 SQIVND (reference sequence). The CDR3 runs 14 residues. CDR3 sequence reads: CASSTGQRKETQYF. CDR3 in DNA: TGTGCCAGTAGTACCGGACAGCGTAAAGAGACCCAGTACTTC. Based on the CDR3 plus reference TRBV19 and TRBJ2-5, the full variable domain is DGGITQSPKYLFRKEGQNVTLSCEQNLNHDAMYWYRQDPGQGLRLIYYSQIVNDFQKGDIAEGYSVSREKKESFPLTVTSAQKNPTAFYLCASSTGQRKETQYFGPGTRLLVL.